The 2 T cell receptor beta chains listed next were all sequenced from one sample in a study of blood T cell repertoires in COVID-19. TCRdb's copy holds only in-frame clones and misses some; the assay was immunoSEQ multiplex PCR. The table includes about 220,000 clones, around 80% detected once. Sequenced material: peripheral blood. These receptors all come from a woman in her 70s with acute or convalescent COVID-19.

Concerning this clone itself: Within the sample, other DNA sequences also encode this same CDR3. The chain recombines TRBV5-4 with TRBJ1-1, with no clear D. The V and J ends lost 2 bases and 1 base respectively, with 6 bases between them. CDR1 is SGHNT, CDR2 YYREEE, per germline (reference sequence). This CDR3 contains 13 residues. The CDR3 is CASSLGRNTEAFF. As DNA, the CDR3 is TGTGCCAGCAGCTTAGGGAGGAACACTGAAGCTTTCTTT.

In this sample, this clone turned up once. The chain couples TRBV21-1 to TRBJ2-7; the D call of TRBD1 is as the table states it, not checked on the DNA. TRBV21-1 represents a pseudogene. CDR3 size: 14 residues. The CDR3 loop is CASSKDAVPYEQYV. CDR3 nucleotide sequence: TGTGCCAGCAGCAAAGATGCAGTCCCCTACGAGCAGTACGTC.